The rows below give T cell receptor beta chains drawn from one sample of a study of beta chain features in type 1 diabetes. Libraries were prepared by immunoSEQ multiplex PCR; TCRdb keeps only in-frame clonotypes and omits some of them. Of about 190,000 clones detected, roughly 8% appear once; the ten largest clones hold 0.5%. The sample consisted of central memory CD4+ T cells from blood. These receptor sequences come from a man in his late teens or twenties with type 1 diabetes. The CDR3 runs from the conserved cysteine through the conserved F or W. D genes are given only for firm matches. A clone size is listed for some rows: how often the clone was seen (once, few, many), or a class if it is expanded.

>TRBV18|-|TRBJ2-1|-
CASSPGRWSEQFF
TGTGCCAGCTCACCAGGCCGCTGGTCTGAGCAGTTCTTC
>TRBV5-4|few|TRBJ1-1|TRBD1
CASIDRGRNLAFF
TGTGCCAGCATAGACAGGGGTAGAAATCTAGCTTTCTTT
>TRBV2|-|TRBJ2-5|-
CASSEGVGGWRETQYF
TGTGCCAGCAGTGAAGGAGTAGGAGGGTGGCGCGAGACCCAGTACTTC
>TRBV2|few|TRBJ1-1|TRBD1
CASSGDRNTEAFF
TGTGCCAGCAGCGGGGACAGGAACACTGAAGCTTTCTTT
>TRBV7-9|-|TRBJ1-2|TRBD1
CASSLMRDRAGYTF
TGTGCCAGCAGCTTAATGCGAGACAGGGCTGGCTACACCTTC
>TRBV7-2|-|TRBJ2-1|TRBD2
CASSLGPGLASITYNEQFF
TGTGCCAGCAGCTTAGGGCCGGGACTAGCATCGATCACCTACAATGAGCAGTTCTTC
>TRBV7-2|many|TRBJ2-7|TRBD2
CASSFQAGPSYEQYF
TGTGCCAGCAGCTTCCAAGCGGGACCCTCCTACGAGCAGTACTTC
>TRBV4-3|few|TRBJ2-7|TRBD2
CASSQDPQGLAAYEQYF
TGCGCCAGCAGCCAGGATCCTCAGGGCCTAGCGGCTTACGAGCAGTACTTC
>TRBV5-4|-|TRBJ2-1|-
CASSPDSSSYNEQFF
TGTGCCAGCAGCCCGGACAGTAGCTCCTACAATGAGCAGTTCTTC
>TRBV11-2|few|TRBJ2-3|-
CASSLAGTDTQYF
TGTGCCAGCAGCTTGGCGGGCACAGATACGCAGTATTTT
>TRBV2|-|TRBJ2-2|TRBD1
CASSETGGDFTGELFF
TGTGCCAGCAGCGAAACAGGGGGCGATTTCACCGGGGAGCTGTTTTTT
>TRBV6-1|few|TRBJ1-6|TRBD1
CASSARDSPNSPLHF
TGTGCCAGCAGTGCCCGGGACAGCCCTAATTCACCCCTCCACTTT
>TRBV5-4|-|TRBJ2-5|TRBD1
CASSWTGGEKTQYF
TGTGCCAGCAGCTGGACAGGGGGCGAGAAGACCCAGTACTTC
>TRBV10-3|-|TRBJ1-2|-
CAISDILENGYTF
TGTGCCATCAGTGACATATTGGAGAATGGCTACACCTTC
>TRBV7-9|-|TRBJ1-5|-
CASSLASHSNQPQHF
TGTGCCAGCAGCTTAGCCAGTCATAGCAATCAGCCCCAGCATTTT
>TRBV11-3|-|TRBJ2-7|-
CASSGQIEDEQYF
TGTGCCAGCAGCGGACAGATTGAGGACGAGCAGTACTTC
>TRBV7-2|-|TRBJ2-5|TRBD2
CASSGRDGGTGTQYF
TGTGCCAGCAGCGGCCGGGACGGGGGGACGGGGACCCAGTACTTC
>TRBV10-1|few|TRBJ1-1|-
CASSPVLGAEAFF
TGCGCCAGCAGCCCGGTCCTGGGCGCTGAAGCTTTCTTT
>TRBV7-2|few|TRBJ1-1|TRBD1
CASSYLPTGGTEAFF
TGTGCCAGCAGCTATCTACCAACAGGGGGCACTGAAGCTTTCTTT
>TRBV7-2|-|TRBJ1-3|-
CASSSTPGSGNTIYF
TGTGCCAGCAGCTCTACCCCGGGGAGCGGAAACACCATATATTTT
>TRBV10-3|many|TRBJ2-3|TRBD1
CAISGQGSVGDTQYF
TGTGCCATCAGTGGACAGGGATCCGTGGGGGATACGCAGTATTTT
>TRBV2|-|TRBJ2-3|-
CASRRRAVTDTQYF
TGTGCCAGCCGCCGGAGGGCGGTCACAGATACGCAGTATTTT
>TRBV30|-|TRBJ1-1|-
CAWRNRAEAFF
TGTGCCTGGAGGAACAGGGCAGAAGCTTTCTTT
>TRBV4-3|few|TRBJ2-7|TRBD2
CASSQGLTSGSYEQYF
TGCGCCAGCAGCCAGGGATTGACTAGCGGGTCCTACGAGCAGTACTTC
>TRBV7-2|-|TRBJ1-1|TRBD1
CASTRSGGWTEAFF
TGTGCCAGCACCCGTTCAGGGGGCTGGACTGAAGCTTTCTTT
>TRBV11-2|-|TRBJ1-2|-
CASSLDQWAGYTF
TGTGCCAGCAGCTTAGATCAATGGGCGGGCTACACCTTC
>TRBV18|-|TRBJ2-3|-
CASSLLREPSTDTQYF
TGTGCCAGCTCACTTTTACGAGAGCCTAGCACAGATACGCAGTATTTT
>TRBV5-1|-|TRBJ2-1|TRBD1
CASSFNPGQGDDEQFF
TGCGCCAGCAGCTTCAACCCGGGACAGGGAGATGATGAGCAGTTCTTC